This TCR beta chain was recovered during a study of T cell repertoires in cytomegalovirus infection. As regards this clonotype: Its specificity is unknown.

The CDR3 extends over 14 amino acids. The junction had 4 bases not matched to a gene; V was cut back by 1 base and J by 10 bases. The germline V gene encodes CDR1 SGHTA and CDR2 FQGNSA. Study results and caveats: Based on cumulative public TCR beta family frequency, carriers of CMV plus the relevant HLA were identified.

TCRdb used MiXCR to reprocess the reads, holding one entry per CDR3 protein. The profile shows around 430,000 distinct CDR3 sequences, about 42% of them singletons. This receptor was taken from a human donor in good health (CMV status not recorded). Some clones in this sample may be carry-over from other donors' samples. The sample was cultured PBMCs, taken from culture after CMV antigen stimulation. V usage is TRBV7-2 and J usage is TRBJ1-1, with 12 positions matching TRBD1. The CDR3 protein is CASSLGGQGAGAFF. The CDR3, as DNA: TGTGCCAGCAGCTTAGGGGGACAGGGGGCTGGAGCTTTCTTT.